The source of this TCR beta chain is a study of Graves' ophthalmopathy and Graves' hyperthyroidism. Study-level background: No progression to ophthalmopathy over 18 months defined stable hyperthyroidism.

Germline V gene sequence: CDR1 SGHKS, CDR2 YYEKEE (reference sequence). The CDR3 runs 13 residues. Losses at the gene ends were 4 bases for V and 7 bases for J; bases not matched to a gene: 7. Amplified material comprised TCR beta CDR3 regions derived from RNA transcripts. HTBI-primed first-round RT-PCR preceded second-round multiplex PCR. TCRdb re-called the multiplex PCR reads through MiXCR, storing one row per CDR3 protein. The sample includes around 1,000,000 distinct CDR3 sequences, 36% of them seen just once. Sequenced input: peripheral blood or thyroid tissue (not recorded which). The sequence came from an adult man with Graves' hyperthyroidism. The J gene is TRBJ2-7, the V gene TRBV5-5; 8 bases map to TRBD1. DNA for the CDR3: TGTGCCAGCAGCGCACCCGGGACAGGAGAGCAGTACTTC. Translation gives CASSAPGTGEQYF.